The entry that follows covers one T cell receptor beta chain sequence. Its antigen is undetermined. The sequenced template was cDNA made from the entire isolated RNA. TCRdb's table, derived via immunoSEQ multiplex PCR, lists solely in-frame clones and lacks some. The table includes approximately 470,000 clones, 30% detected once. This specimen comes from a study of beta chain features in type 1 diabetes. Study observations and caveats: Unsettled here was the matter of whether HLA type influences TCRB rearrangement.

Averaging around 110 mL, one heparinised blood draw came from each individual donor. The specimen was naive CD4+ T cells from blood. This sequence was found in a man aged 18 to 29 in good health.

The CDR3 loop reads CASSPGRDQDYGYTF. In DNA, the CDR3 is TGCGCCAGCAGCCCCGGACGGGACCAGGATTATGGCTACACCTTC. The rearrangement joins TRBV4-3 to TRBJ1-2; a weak D match, TRBD1 (5 bases). Trimming left V 4 bases short and J 5 bases short, with 17 bases between. Looked up from germline, CDR1 is LGHNA and CDR2 is YSLEER. This CDR3 spans 15 amino acids.